The entry below gives a single TCR beta chain sequence along with its context. The target antigen is unknown. The CDR3 loop spans 14 amino acids. Trimming left V 4 bases short and J 2 bases short, with 10 bases between. Germline V gene lookup returns CDR1 SNHLY and CDR2 FYNNEI. The entirety of the isolated RNA underwent reverse transcription, so expressed TCRB transcripts were sequenced. Sequencing used immunoSEQ multiplex PCR; TCRdb keeps in-frame clones, though not all of them. Of hundreds of thousands of clones detected, 15% to 17% appear once; the ten largest clones hold around 0.1%. This sample stems from a study of beta chain features in type 1 diabetes. Study in general: In all, approximately 100,000,000 sorted cells from all samples were analyzed.

General study results and limits: Relative to healthy donors, patients appeared to have naive, central memory and Treg TCRB repertoires that were more similar. Across all four CD4+ subsets, people with type 1 diabetes showed modestly shorter TCRB CDR3s. Lower insertion and higher deletion counts appeared at VDJ junctions in type 1 diabetes patients.

The origin of this receptor is a man aged 18 to 29 in good health. This sequence joins TRBV2 and TRBJ2-3; D call uncertain. The specimen was naive CD4+ T cells from blood. The CDR3 region is CASSVRLFTDTQYF. The CDR3 DNA reads as TGTGCCAGCAGTGTCCGATTGTTCACAGATACGCAGTATTTT.